One and the same sample provided the 10 T cell receptor beta chains below, sequenced in a study of identical twins. Each CDR3 protein gets one entry after TCRdb re-called the 5' RACE reads with MiXCR. The data show under 250,000 distinct CDR3 sequences, around a tenth seen once. Input material: memory (CD45RO+) T cells sorted from blood. The receptors derive from a woman aged 18-30 years in good health.

The chain uses TRBV4-1 and TRBJ2-5; 7 bases are shared with TRBD1. From germline, CDR1 is MGHRA and CDR2 YSYEKL. This CDR3 region has 15 residues. V shed 2 bases and J 4 bases; nucleotides not matched to a gene: 7. The CDR3 loop reads CASSQLTRDRETQYF. The CDR3 DNA is TGCGCCAGCAGCCAACTAACGAGGGACAGAGAGACCCAGTACTTC.

This clonotype was counted many times. The chain combines TRBV12-3 or TRBV12-4 with TRBJ1-5; 9 positions agree with TRBD1. The ends lost 8 bases at V and 4 bases at J; junction bases unmatched: 6. There are 14 residues in the CDR3. The CDR3 is CASGETGGNQPQHF. Written as DNA, the CDR3 is TGTGCCAGCGGGGAGACAGGGGGGAATCAGCCCCAGCATTTT.

This clonotype was recorded a few times. The V gene is TRBV3-1, the J gene TRBJ2-7, with 11 bases identical to TRBD2. From germline, CDR1 is LGHDT and CDR2 YNNKEL (reference sequence). V lost 1 base to trimming and J lost 5 bases; unmatched junction nucleotides: 13. CDR3 length: 18 amino acids. For the CDR3, the DNA is TGTGCCAGCAGCCAAGGACTAGCGGGGCAAGTCCGGTCCCACGAGCAGTACTTC. Translating gives CASSQGLAGQVRSHEQYF.

To note about this clonotype: Since a much larger clone is just one base distant, this may be a read error. V is TRBV12-3 or TRBV12-4 and J is TRBJ2-5, with TRBD2 matching over 13 bases. The length of the CDR3 is 17 residues. This chain's CDR3 is CASSPGTSGAYQENQYF. The CDR3 DNA is TGTGCCAGCAGTCCCGGGACTAGCGGGGCGTACCAAGAGAACCAGTACTTC.

The chain links TRBV2 to TRBJ2-7; possible D gene TRBD1, 6 bases. There are 13 residues in the CDR3. Germline CDR1 reads SNHLY; CDR2 reads FYNNEI. Between the trimmed V and J ends, which lost 6 bases and 3 bases, there was a span of 12 bases. CDR3 sequence reads: CASRKDRNYEQYF. CDR3 coding DNA: TGTGCCAGCAGAAAAGACAGGAACTACGAGCAGTACTTC.

This chain links TRBV6-1 with TRBJ2-3; D gene unclear. The CDR3 is 13 residues long. V lost 3 bases and J lost 6, with 10 bases in between. Germline V gene lookup returns CDR1 MNHNS and CDR2 SASEGT. The CDR3 region is CASSEGTLDTQYF. DNA of the CDR3: TGTGCCAGCAGTGAGGGAACCTTGGATACGCAGTATTTT.

The gene calls are TRBV3-1 and TRBJ2-3, with D unresolved. CDR3 length equals 17 residues. CDR1 is LGHDT and CDR2 is YNNKEL in the germline V gene (reference sequence). Deletions cut 1 base from V and 0 bases from J, with 14 bases between. CDR3: CASSQGERLTSTDTQYF. For the CDR3, the DNA is TGTGCCAGCAGCCAAGGGGAACGGCTTACTAGCACAGATACGCAGTATTTT.

This clonotype was seen ten or more times. The rearrangement uses TRBV27 and TRBJ1-1; 9 bases are a match to TRBD1. J gave up 0 bases and V 7 bases, and 6 bases lay outside the gene matches. CDR1 is MNHEY and CDR2 is SMNVEV in the germline V gene (reference sequence). The CDR3 loop spans 15 amino acids. CDR3 residues: CASTTTGGLNTEAFF. In DNA, the CDR3 is TGTGCCAGCACCACCACAGGGGGCTTGAACACTGAAGCTTTCTTT.

There are a few counts of this clonotype. The chain is built from TRBV12-3 or TRBV12-4 and TRBJ1-1; D unresolved. V lost 6 bases and J 0 bases, leaving 8 bases between the germline ends. CDR3 size: 13 residues. Here the CDR3 reads CASRVIMNTEAFF. The DNA for the CDR3 is TGTGCCAGCAGAGTCATTATGAACACTGAAGCTTTCTTT.

This clonotype was seen only a few times. A much larger clone differs from this one at a single base, so this may be a read error. The chain joins TRBV6-1 to TRBJ2-2; D is possibly TRBD1 (6 bases). The germline V gene encodes CDR1 MNHNS and CDR2 SASEGT. The CDR3 has 15 residues. The CDR3 reads CTSRAQGRTTGELFF. The CDR3 DNA reads as TGTACCAGTCGGGCTCAGGGGAGAACAACCGGGGAGCTGTTTTTT.